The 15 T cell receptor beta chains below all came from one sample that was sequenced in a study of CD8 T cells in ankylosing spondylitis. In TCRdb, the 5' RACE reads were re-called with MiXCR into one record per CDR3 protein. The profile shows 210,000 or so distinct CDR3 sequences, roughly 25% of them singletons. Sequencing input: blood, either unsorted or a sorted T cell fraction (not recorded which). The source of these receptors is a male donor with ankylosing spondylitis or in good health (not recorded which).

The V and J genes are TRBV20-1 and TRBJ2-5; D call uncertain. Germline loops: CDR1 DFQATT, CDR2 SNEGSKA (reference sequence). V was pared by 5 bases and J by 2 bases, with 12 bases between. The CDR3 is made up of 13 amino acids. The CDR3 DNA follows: TGCAGTGCTCGTTTCGGTAATCAAGAGACCCAGTACTTC. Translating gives CSARFGNQETQYF.

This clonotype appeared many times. As DNA, the CDR3 is TGTGCCAGCAGCTTAGTGAGCGGGAGCGCGACTAGCACAGATACGCAGTATTTT. Amino acid sequence: CASSLVSGSATSTDTQYF. The V gene is TRBV11-2, the J gene TRBJ2-3; 8 positions agree with TRBD2. The CDR3 consists of 18 residues. Germline loops: CDR1 SGHAT, CDR2 FQNNGV. The ends lost 1 base at V and 0 bases at J; junction bases unmatched: 9.

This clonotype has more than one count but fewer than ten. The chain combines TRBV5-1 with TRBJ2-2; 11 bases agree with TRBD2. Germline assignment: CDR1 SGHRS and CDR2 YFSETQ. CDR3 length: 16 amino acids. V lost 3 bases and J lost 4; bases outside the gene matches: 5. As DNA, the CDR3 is TGCGCCAGCAGCTACTCCGGGACTAGCGGCACCGGGGAGCTGTTTTTT. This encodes CASSYSGTSGTGELFF.

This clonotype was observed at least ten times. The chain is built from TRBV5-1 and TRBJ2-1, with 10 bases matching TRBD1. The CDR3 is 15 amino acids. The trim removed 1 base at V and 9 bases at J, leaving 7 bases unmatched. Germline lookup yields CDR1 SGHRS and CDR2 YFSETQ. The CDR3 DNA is TGCGCCAGCAGCTTGAGACAGGGGGCCCTAATTGAGCAGTTCTTC. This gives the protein CASSLRQGALIEQFF.

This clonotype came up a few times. Written as DNA, the CDR3 is TGCAGCGTTGATTCCAGGGTGGCCTCCTACGAGCAGTACTTC. It specifies CSVDSRVASYEQYF. This chain connects TRBV29-1 to TRBJ2-7, with D possibly being TRBD1 (5 bases). From germline, CDR1 is SQVTM and CDR2 ANQGSEA. V was clipped by 3 bases and J by 0 bases, with 12 bases between them. The CDR3 sequence is 14 residues long.

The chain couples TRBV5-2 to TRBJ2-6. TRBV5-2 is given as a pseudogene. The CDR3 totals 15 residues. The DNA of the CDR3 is TGTGCCAGCAAAGGTCCGAGCCTTGGGGCCAACGTCCTGACTTTC. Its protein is CASKGPSLGANVLTF.

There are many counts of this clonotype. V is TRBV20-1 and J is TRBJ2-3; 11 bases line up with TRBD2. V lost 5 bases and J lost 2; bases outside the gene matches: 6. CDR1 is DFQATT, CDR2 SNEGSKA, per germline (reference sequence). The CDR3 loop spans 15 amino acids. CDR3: CSAAGLAVLTDTQYF. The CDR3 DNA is TGCAGTGCTGCGGGACTAGCGGTTCTCACAGATACGCAGTATTTT.

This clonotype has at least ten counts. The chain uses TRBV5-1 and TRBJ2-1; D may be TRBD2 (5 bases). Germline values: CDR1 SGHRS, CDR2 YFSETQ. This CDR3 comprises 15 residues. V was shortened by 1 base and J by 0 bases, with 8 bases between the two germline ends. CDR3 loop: CASSLRESSYNEQFF. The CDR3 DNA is TGCGCCAGCAGCTTGAGGGAGAGCTCCTACAATGAGCAGTTCTTC.

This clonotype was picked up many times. The CDR3 region is CATSDLMTSGNTDTQYF. The CDR3 DNA sequence: TGTGCCACCAGTGATTTGATGACTAGCGGGAACACAGATACGCAGTATTTT. V is TRBV24-1 and J is TRBJ2-3; 11 nucleotides line up with TRBD2. The CDR3 contains 17 residues. V trimming: 0 bases; J trimming: 2 bases; junction bases outside the gene matches: 3. Looked up from germline, CDR1 is KGHDR and CDR2 is SFDVKD.

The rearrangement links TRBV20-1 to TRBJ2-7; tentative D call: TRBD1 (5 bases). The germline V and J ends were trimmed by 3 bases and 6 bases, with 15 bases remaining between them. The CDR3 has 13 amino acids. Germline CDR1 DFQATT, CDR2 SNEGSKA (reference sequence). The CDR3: CSASEVGPGEQYF. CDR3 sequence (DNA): TGCAGTGCTAGTGAGGTGGGGCCTGGCGAGCAGTACTTC.

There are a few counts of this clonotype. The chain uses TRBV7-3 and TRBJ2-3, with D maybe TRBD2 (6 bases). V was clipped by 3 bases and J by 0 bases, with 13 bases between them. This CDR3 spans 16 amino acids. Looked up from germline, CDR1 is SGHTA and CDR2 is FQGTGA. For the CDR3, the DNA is TGTGCCAGCAGCTTGGGGCTAGCGACTAGCACAGATACGCAGTATTTT. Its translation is CASSLGLATSTDTQYF.

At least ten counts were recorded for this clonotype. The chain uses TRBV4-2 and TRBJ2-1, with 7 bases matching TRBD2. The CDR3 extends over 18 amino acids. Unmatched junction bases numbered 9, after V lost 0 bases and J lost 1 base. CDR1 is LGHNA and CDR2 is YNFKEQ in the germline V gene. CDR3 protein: CASSQDNPALASYNEQFF. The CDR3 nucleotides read TGTGCCAGCAGCCAAGATAACCCGGCACTAGCGTCCTACAATGAGCAGTTCTTC.

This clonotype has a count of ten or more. CDR3 protein: CASSQGAQNTIYF. In nucleotides, the CDR3 is TGCGCCAGCAGCCAGGGGGCACAAAACACCATATATTTT. The rearrangement uses TRBV4-1 and TRBJ1-3; D possibly corresponds to TRBD1 (6 bases). V was trimmed by 3 bases and J by 6 bases, leaving 9 bases between them. The length of the CDR3 is 13 residues. From germline, CDR1 is MGHRA and CDR2 YSYEKL.

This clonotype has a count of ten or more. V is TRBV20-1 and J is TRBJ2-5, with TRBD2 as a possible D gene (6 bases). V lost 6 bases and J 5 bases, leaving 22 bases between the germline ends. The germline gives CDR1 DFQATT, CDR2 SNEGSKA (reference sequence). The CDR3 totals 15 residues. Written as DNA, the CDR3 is TGCAGTGCCCCCGACGGAGGGTCCTTAAGGGAGACCCAGTACTTC. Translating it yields CSAPDGGSLRETQYF.

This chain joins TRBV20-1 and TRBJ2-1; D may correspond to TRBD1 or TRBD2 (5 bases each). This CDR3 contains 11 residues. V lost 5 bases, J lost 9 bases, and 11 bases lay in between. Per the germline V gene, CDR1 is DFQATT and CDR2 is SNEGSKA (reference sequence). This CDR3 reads CSAWGLSEQFF. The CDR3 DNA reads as TGCAGTGCTTGGGGGTTGAGTGAGCAGTTCTTC.